The clone carrying this T cell receptor beta chain was detected ten times or more. Its matching antigen is unknown. The source of the sample is a study of regulatory T cells in long-lasting Graves disease. Germline V gene lookup returns CDR1 SGHTA and CDR2 FQGNSA. The V end lost 1 base, the J end lost 7 bases, and 13 bases lay between the germline ends. This CDR3 contains 14 residues. Study-level results: TCR diversity was lower in persistent Graves' patients than in newly diagnosed ones.

Time point denoted: persistent/refractory GD, antithyroid drugs over 5 years with positive TRAb. The TCR library was made from RNA that had been extracted from PBMCs in TRIzol. To make TCR beta libraries, researchers used iRepertoire HTBI primers and Arm-PCR of CDR3 regions. TCRdb reprocessed the multiplex PCR reads with MiXCR, giving one entry per CDR3 protein. The sample gives about 340,000 distinct CDR3 sequences, about 18% of which show up once; 29% is in the top ten. The sample consisted of peripheral blood mononuclear cells (PBMCs), taken when the disease was refractory, from a patient treated with antithyroid drugs. The chain employs TRBV7-2 and TRBJ2-5; the D gene is possibly TRBD2 (5 bases). This sequence was found in a female donor with Graves disease. CDR3 coding DNA: TGTGCCAGCAGCTTAGAGCGGCAGTCCGGGACCCAGTACTTC. This gives the protein CASSLERQSGTQYF.